Sequencing of this T cell receptor beta chain was carried out in a study of T cell responses to AZD1222 COVID-19 vaccine. TCRdb keeps only in-frame clones here, not all; method: immunoSEQ multiplex PCR. The sample has about 120,000 clones; roughly nine tenths are singletons. V lost 5 bases to trimming and J lost 3 bases, with 11 bases between them. This CDR3 spans 14 amino acids. Per the germline V gene, CDR1 is SEHNR and CDR2 is FQNEAQ (reference sequence). Material: peripheral blood, obtained on day 0 of AZD1222 vaccination. This sequence originates from an adult in good health. The chain joins TRBV7-9 to TRBJ1-3, with no clear D. The CDR3 DNA reads TGTGCCAGCAGCCCTTTGTGGGGTGGAAACACCATATATTTT. This sequence encodes CASSPLWGGNTIYF.